One and the same sample provided the 16 T cell receptor beta chains below, sequenced in a study of T cell repertoires in cytomegalovirus infection. TCRdb re-analysed the reads in MiXCR, keeping a single row per CDR3 protein. Here the sample spans 200,000 to 300,000 distinct CDR3 sequences, roughly an eighth being singletons. The sample taken for sequencing was PBMCs. The receptors shown here come from a human donor in good health (CMV status not recorded). Some clones in this sample may be carry-over from other donors' samples.

The table lists this clonotype with many counts. The V gene is TRBV4-3, the J gene TRBJ1-2; unclear D gene. Trimming pared 4 bases from V and 8 bases from J, leaving 20 bases between. There are 15 residues in the CDR3. Germline lookup yields CDR1 LGHNA and CDR2 YSLEER. CDR3 coding DNA: TGCGCCAGCAGCCCCCGAGGATGGTCGGGGTACGGCTACACCTTC. Translation gives CASSPRGWSGYGYTF.

This clonotype was seen repeatedly, ten times or more. The gene calls are TRBV7-2 and TRBJ2-7; 10 bases map to TRBD1. V trimming: 6 bases; J trimming: 4 bases; junction bases outside the gene matches: 3. Per germline, CDR1 SGHTA and CDR2 FQGNSA. The CDR3 spans 13 residues. The CDR3 sequence is CASRGQGDYEQYF. CDR3 DNA: TGTGCCAGCAGAGGACAGGGGGATTACGAGCAGTACTTC.

The chain carries TRBV6-1 and TRBJ1-2; D not resolved. The ends were cut back, 3 bases at V and 8 bases at J, with 16 bases in the middle. Germline V CDR1 and CDR2: MNHNS, SASEGT. There are 14 residues in the CDR3. CDR3 loop: CASSDKATERGYTF. The CDR3 nucleotides read TGTGCCAGCAGTGACAAGGCCACCGAAAGGGGCTACACCTTC.

As for this clonotype: A far larger clone differs by one base, so this is likely a read error. The V gene is TRBV12-3 or TRBV12-4, the J gene TRBJ2-7, with D perhaps matching TRBD2 (5 bases). The CDR3 contains 14 residues. The CDR3: CTSSLGGRTYEQYF. CDR3 nucleotides: TGTACCAGCAGTTTAGGAGGCAGGACCTACGAGCAGTACTTC.

The chain carries TRBV4-2 and TRBJ2-5, with 13 bases that match TRBD2. There are 18 residues in the CDR3. Germline V lookup: CDR1 LGHNA, CDR2 YNFKEQ. V lost 3 bases to trimming and J lost 1 base; unmatched junction nucleotides: 8. The CDR3 sequence is CASSQTGTSGTTQETQYF. The CDR3 DNA follows: TGTGCCAGCAGCCAGACCGGGACTAGCGGGACCACCCAAGAGACCCAGTACTTC.

This clonotype was recorded many times. J is TRBJ1-3 and V is TRBV7-2; 8 bases fit TRBD1. Trimming took 2 bases from V and 10 from J; bases not matched to a gene: 7. CDR3 length: 14 amino acids. Germline values: CDR1 SGHTA, CDR2 FQGNSA. CDR3 amino acids: CASSLHGQGATIYF. The CDR3 region has the DNA TGTGCCAGCAGCTTACACGGACAGGGAGCAACCATATATTTT. The full variable domain, with the rest looked up from reference TRBV7-2 and TRBJ1-3, is GAGVSQSPSNKVTEKGKDVELRCDPISGHTALYWYRQSLGQGLEFLIYFQGNSAPDKSGLPSDRFSAERTGGSVSTLTIQRTQQEDSAVYLCASSLHGQGATIYFGEGSWLTVV.

This clonotype was seen ten or more times. The chain carries TRBV24-1 and TRBJ2-3; 7 positions agree with TRBD2. This CDR3 region has 16 residues. CDR1 and CDR2 (germline): KGHDR, SFDVKD. V was pared by 3 bases and J by 9 bases, with 14 bases of the junction left unmatched. The CDR3: CATSDPTGGLQGTQYF. The DNA for the CDR3 is TGTGCCACCAGTGATCCTACGGGGGGACTTCAAGGCACGCAGTATTTT.

This clonotype was seen repeatedly, ten times or more. The chain carries TRBV7-9 and TRBJ1-4; no clear D gene. Per germline, CDR1 SEHNR and CDR2 FQNEAQ (reference sequence). The CDR3 sequence is 12 residues long. V lost 3 bases to trimming and J lost 6 bases, with 5 bases between them. The CDR3 loop is CASSFLDEKLFF. As DNA, the CDR3 is TGTGCCAGCAGCTTTTTGGATGAAAAACTGTTTTTT.

This clonotype was observed a handful of times. The rearrangement joins TRBV7-9 to TRBJ1-5, with a possible D match to TRBD1 (6 bases). Germline V gene data show CDR1 as SEHNR and CDR2 as FQNEAQ (reference sequence). Trimming shortened V by 5 bases and J by 9 bases, and 17 bases separated the two germline ends. CDR3 length: 14 residues. The CDR3 sequence: CASSPPGASWPQHF. The DNA for the CDR3 is TGTGCCAGCAGCCCTCCAGGGGCCAGCTGGCCCCAGCATTTT.

In its sample, this clonotype was seen many times. This chain connects TRBV11-1 to TRBJ2-1; D call uncertain. Germline V gives CDR1 SGHAT, CDR2 FQDESV (reference sequence). With 5 bases removed from V and 0 bases from J, the gap between germline ends came to 17 bases. CDR3 size: 17 residues. The CDR3 sequence: CASSPSAPAPSYNEQFF. The CDR3 DNA follows: TGTGCCAGCAGCCCCTCGGCCCCAGCTCCCTCCTACAATGAGCAGTTCTTC.

The rearrangement joins TRBV6-2 or TRBV6-3 to TRBJ2-7; D may be TRBD1 (6 bases). The V end was cut by 5 bases, the J end by 5 bases, with 19 bases between. Germline values: CDR1 MNHEY, CDR2 SVGEGT. The CDR3 runs 15 residues. In nucleotides, the CDR3 is TGTGCCAGCAGTGCACGGGACATCTTAACCCACGAGCAGTACTTC. Translation gives CASSARDILTHEQYF.

This clonotype was counted many times. The rearrangement uses TRBV14 and TRBJ1-1; no clear D gene. With 2 bases removed from V and 1 base from J, the gap between germline ends came to 5 bases. Germline lookup yields CDR1 SGHDN and CDR2 FVKESK. CDR3 length: 13 residues. CDR3 DNA: TGTGCCAGCAGCCAACTTCGGAACACTGAAGCTTTCTTT. Its protein is CASSQLRNTEAFF.

The chain joins TRBV28 to TRBJ2-1; D is undetermined. Germline values: CDR1 MDHEN, CDR2 SYDVKM. The CDR3 is 16 amino acids. V dropped 3 bases and J dropped 0 bases, with 12 bases sitting between them. The DNA of the CDR3 is TGTGCCAGCAGTTTGAGTACCTCGAGCTCCTACAATGAGCAGTTCTTC. It yields the protein CASSLSTSSSYNEQFF.

At least ten counts were recorded for this clonotype. The chain couples TRBV6-5 to TRBJ2-3; 9 bases are a match to TRBD1. There are 18 residues in the CDR3. The V and J ends lost 0 bases and 1 base, in that order; junction bases with no gene match: 8. Germline CDR1 is MNHEY and CDR2 is SVGAGI. The CDR3 loop reads CASSYSRGQGSGTDTQYF. The CDR3 DNA reads TGTGCCAGCAGTTACTCGAGGGGACAGGGTAGCGGCACAGATACGCAGTATTTT.

This clonotype turned up a few times. The chain uses TRBV12-3 or TRBV12-4 and TRBJ1-2; D unresolved. This CDR3 spans 13 amino acids. The V end was cut by 5 bases, the J end by 5 bases, with 12 bases between. CDR3 loop: CASSPSGWYGYTF. CDR3 sequence (DNA): TGTGCCAGCAGTCCCTCTGGGTGGTATGGCTACACCTTC.

This clonotype showed up just a few times. As DNA, the CDR3 is TGCAGCGTTGTAACAGGGGGCGAAGATGAGCAGTTCTTC. It is translated as CSVVTGGEDEQFF. The V gene is TRBV29-1, the J gene TRBJ2-1; 9 bases are shared with TRBD1. The CDR3 loop spans 13 amino acids. Germline CDR1 reads SQVTM; CDR2 reads ANQGSEA. V trimming: 4 bases; J trimming: 8 bases; junction bases outside the gene matches: 6.